This T cell receptor (beta chain) was documented in a study of T cell responses to AZD1222 COVID-19 vaccine. Overall study findings and caveats: The repertoires were collected only after the peak T cell response. Clonal diversity was possibly underestimated; the donors were predominantly white British and more often female. Of the AZD1222 recipients, only five or six were seropositive at baseline.

The J segment lost 9 bases and the V segment lost 1 base, leaving 8 bases of the junction unmatched. Germline CDR1 MGHDK, CDR2 SYGVNS. The CDR3 is 15 residues long. A word on this clone: Its specificity is not known.

Measured with immunoSEQ multiplex PCR; TCRdb has only the in-frame clones, and not every one. Of some 160,000 clones listed, around 90% were seen once; the top ten hold 1.5% to 2%. The chain joins TRBV25-1 to TRBJ2-7; 11 positions agree with TRBD1. The clonotype originates from an adult in good health. This sample comprised peripheral blood, obtained on day 0 of AZD1222 vaccination. Written as DNA, the CDR3 is TGTGCCAGCAGTGAATCCGGGACAGGGGGGATCGTGCAGTACTTC. Protein: CASSESGTGGIVQYF.